This T cell receptor (beta chain) originates from a study of CD8 T cells in ankylosing spondylitis. Quantitative 5'-RACE with molecular barcodes generated TCR beta libraries. One entry per CDR3 protein, called by TCRdb with MiXCR from the 5' RACE reads. This repertoire shows around 390,000 distinct CDR3 sequences, approximately 20% found once; its top ten account for approximately 15%. Study-wide points: Significant enrichment of disease-linked clones was reported in matched ankylosing spondylitis synovial fluid. Among TCR beta sequences, a motif of eight highly homologous variants appeared characteristic of ankylosing spondylitis blood. Peripheral blood held disease-linked clones only at relatively low frequency, and these were CD8+.

V lost 1 base and J lost 5, with 16 bases in between. Germline-derived CDR1 and CDR2 are SGHAT and FQNNGV. The CDR3 runs 16 residues. On this clonotype: Its matching antigen is unknown.

This clonotype was obtained from a male donor with ankylosing spondylitis. The chain employs TRBV11-2 and TRBJ2-3; D is unresolved. The sequenced sample was blood, either unsorted or a sorted T cell fraction (not recorded which). The CDR3 nucleotides are TGTGCCAGCAGCTTAGTCTGGCGGTCCTGGGAAGATACGCAGTATTTT. This codes for CASSLVWRSWEDTQYF.